One and the same sample provided the 14 T cell receptor beta chains below, sequenced in a study of blood T cell repertoires in COVID-19. Assay: immunoSEQ multiplex PCR; the TCRdb copy retains only in-frame clones and omits some. The profile shows 75,000 to 95,000 clones, about 82% of them singletons. The sample taken for sequencing was peripheral blood. All receptors derive from a man at least 80 years old with active or convalescent COVID-19.

The CDR3 bases are TGTGCCAGCAGTTTATCAATGTCCGGGACAGGGTTTAATGGCTACACCTTC. Translation gives CASSLSMSGTGFNGYTF. The gene calls are TRBV28 and TRBJ1-2, with 9 bases matching TRBD1. Germline CDR1 and CDR2: MDHEN and SYDVKM. V lost 1 base and J lost 6; bases outside the gene matches: 12. The length of the CDR3 is 17 residues.

This clone came up a few times. The V call is TRBV18, the J call TRBJ2-2; maybe TRBD2 (5 bases). Trimming removed 2 bases from V and 8 bases from J, with 15 bases in between. Per the germline V gene, CDR1 is KGHSH and CDR2 is LQKENI. The CDR3 has 15 residues. This chain's CDR3 is CASSPSTRGSGELFF. CDR3 nucleotides: TGTGCCAGCTCACCATCGACCCGAGGGTCGGGGGAGCTGTTTTTT.

The V and J genes are TRBV19 and TRBJ2-5, with D possibly TRBD2 on 5 matching bases. The V end lost 9 bases, the J end lost 0 bases, and 20 bases lay between the germline ends. CDR3 length: 16 amino acids. Germline V gene data show CDR1 as LNHDA and CDR2 as SQIVND (reference sequence). The CDR3 DNA reads TGTGCCAGCCCGCCGGATGAGGGTAACGACCAAGAGACCCAGTACTTC. It codes for CASPPDEGNDQETQYF.

In DNA, the CDR3 is TGTGCCAGCAGCTTATCCCGGGGTTATTCTGGAAACACCATATATTTT. Its protein is CASSLSRGYSGNTIYF. This chain connects TRBV7-2 to TRBJ1-3; no clear D gene. The germline V and J ends were trimmed by 2 bases and 1 base, with 12 bases remaining between them. Germline V gene lookup returns CDR1 SGHTA and CDR2 FQGNSA. The CDR3 consists of 16 residues.

This chain links TRBV5-1 with TRBJ2-3; 9 bases agree with TRBD1. CDR1 and CDR2 from the germline V gene are SGHRS and YFSETQ. V was pared by 4 bases and J by 2 bases, with 5 bases of the junction left unmatched. The CDR3 is made up of 15 amino acids. CDR3 in amino acids: CASSIQGANTDTQYF. In nucleotides, the CDR3 is TGCGCCAGCAGCATACAGGGGGCTAACACAGATACGCAGTATTTT.

The chain recombines TRBV24-1 with TRBJ2-1; 8 bases agree with TRBD1. CDR3 length: 16 amino acids. V lost 4 bases, J lost 5 bases, and 9 bases stayed unmatched. Germline CDR1 is KGHDR and CDR2 is SFDVKD. The CDR3 bases are TGTGCCACCAGTGACTACGGACAGGGTTTGGACAATGAGCAGTTCTTC. The encoded protein is CATSDYGQGLDNEQFF.

This chain connects TRBV28 to TRBJ1-5, with D maybe TRBD1 (6 bases). Per the germline V gene, CDR1 is MDHEN and CDR2 is SYDVKM. V was cut by 0 bases and J by 2 bases, with 11 bases left in between. This CDR3 has 16 residues. The DNA of the CDR3 is TGTGCCAGCAGTTTATGGGCAGGGGCTCGCAATCAGCCCCAGCATTTT. Its protein product is CASSLWAGARNQPQHF.

The genes are TRBV5-1 and TRBJ1-6; possible D gene TRBD1, 6 bases. CDR1 is SGHRS and CDR2 is YFSETQ in the germline V gene. The V end lost 0 bases, the J end lost 6 bases, and 7 bases lay between the germline ends. The CDR3 has 14 amino acids. Written as DNA, the CDR3 is TGCGCCAGCAGCTTGGGGACAGTTAATTCACCCCTCCACTTT. Its translation is CASSLGTVNSPLHF.

CDR3 sequence: CASSLPVNYGYTF. The CDR3 region has the DNA TGTGCCAGCAGCTTACCCGTCAACTATGGCTACACCTTC. The J gene is TRBJ1-2, the V gene TRBV7-9, with D unresolved. V gave up 2 bases and J gave up 2 bases, with 6 bases separating them. Germline CDR1 reads SEHNR; CDR2 reads FQNEAQ (reference sequence). This CDR3 has 13 amino acids.

The rearrangement links TRBV6-5 to TRBJ1-2; D gene ambiguous. V lost 5 bases and J 2 bases, leaving 15 bases between the germline ends. CDR3 length: 15 residues. Germline CDR1 is MNHEY and CDR2 is SVGAGI. CDR3 sequence: CASSLGAAINYGYTF. CDR3 coding DNA: TGTGCCAGCAGTCTGGGAGCCGCCATCAACTATGGCTACACCTTC.

Written as DNA, the CDR3 is TGTGCCAGCTCACCACTGGGGAACGGGGATTCACCCCTCCACTTT. This gives the protein CASSPLGNGDSPLHF. The genes are TRBV18 and TRBJ1-6; D uncertain. The CDR3 has 15 residues. V was pared by 1 base and J by 8 bases, with 12 bases between. Germline-derived CDR1 and CDR2 are KGHSH and LQKENI.

This clone was seen a few times. The chain combines TRBV27 with TRBJ1-6; a weak D match, TRBD1 (5 bases). The CDR3 is made up of 13 amino acids. Germline loops: CDR1 MNHEY, CDR2 SMNVEV (reference sequence). V lost 3 bases and J lost 7, with 7 bases in between. The chain's CDR3 is CASSFRANSPLHF. In nucleotides, the CDR3 is TGTGCCAGCAGTTTCAGGGCCAATTCACCCCTCCACTTT.

The gene calls are TRBV29-1 and TRBJ1-4; D is ambiguous. The CDR3 is 11 amino acids. V dropped 4 bases and J dropped 5 bases, with 5 bases sitting between them. CDR1 is SQVTM, CDR2 ANQGSEA, per germline. The CDR3 protein is CSVAVNEKLFF. DNA for the CDR3: TGCAGCGTTGCAGTGAATGAAAAACTGTTTTTT. Looking up the rest from reference TRBV29-1 and TRBJ1-4 gives the full variable domain: SAVISQKPSRDICQRGTSLTIQCQVDSQVTMMFWYRQQPGQSLTLIATANQGSEATYESGFVIDKFPISRPNLTFSTLTVSNMSPEDSSIYLCSVAVNEKLFFGSGTQLSVL.

V and J are TRBV7-9 and TRBJ1-3; no definite D call. V was trimmed by 4 bases and J by 4 bases, leaving 11 bases between them. The CDR3 runs 14 residues. Germline values: CDR1 SEHNR, CDR2 FQNEAQ (reference sequence). CDR3 in DNA: TGTGCCAGCAGCTCCATCGAGGAGGGAAACACCATATATTTT. Its protein product is CASSSIEEGNTIYF.